This entry describes one T cell receptor beta chain. The antigen remains unidentified. Trimming at V came to 3 bases and at J to 0 bases, leaving 5 bases not matched to a gene. Looked up from germline, CDR1 is SGDLS and CDR2 is YYNGEE. The CDR3 contains 15 residues. The data originate from a study of T-cell memory formation after mild COVID-19. Study context: TCR clusters showed largely donor specificity. General study results and limits: Clones that contracted from day 15 to 85 were balanced CD4/CD8, while later expanders leaned CD4+. Memory from before infection featured some responding clones, which suggests cross-reactive memory joined.

Constant-segment primers were used for 5'RACE, and the resulting TCR alpha and TCR beta cDNA libraries carried sample barcodes and UMIs. TCRdb reanalysed the 5' RACE reads using MiXCR and keeps one entry per CDR3 protein. Among 170,000 or so distinct CDR3 sequences listed, over 20% were seen once. The gene calls are TRBV9 and TRBJ2-7; 8 positions match TRBD2. The material sequenced was PBMCs or a T cell subset sorted from them (not recorded which). The clonotype was recovered from an adult woman who had mild COVID-19 (a few samples of this study predate the infection). Cell type and time point are not known. Here the CDR3 reads CASSADSGSSYEQYF. The DNA of the CDR3 is TGTGCCAGCAGCGCGGACAGCGGGAGCTCCTACGAGCAGTACTTC.